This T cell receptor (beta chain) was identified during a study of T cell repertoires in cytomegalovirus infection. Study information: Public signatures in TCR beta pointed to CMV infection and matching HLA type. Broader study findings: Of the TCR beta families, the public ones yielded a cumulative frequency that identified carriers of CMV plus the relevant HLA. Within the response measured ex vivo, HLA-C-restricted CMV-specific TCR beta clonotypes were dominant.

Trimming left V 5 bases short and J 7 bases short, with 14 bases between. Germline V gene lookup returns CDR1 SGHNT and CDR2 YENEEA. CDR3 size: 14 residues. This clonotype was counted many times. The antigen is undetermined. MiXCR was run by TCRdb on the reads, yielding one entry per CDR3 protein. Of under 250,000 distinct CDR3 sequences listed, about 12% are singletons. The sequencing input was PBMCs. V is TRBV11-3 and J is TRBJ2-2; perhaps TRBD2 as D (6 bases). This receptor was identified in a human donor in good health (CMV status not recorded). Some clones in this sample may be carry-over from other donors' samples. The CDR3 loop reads CASSPRRASGELFF. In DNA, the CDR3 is TGTGCCAGCAGCCCCCGGAGGGCCAGCGGGGAGCTGTTTTTT.